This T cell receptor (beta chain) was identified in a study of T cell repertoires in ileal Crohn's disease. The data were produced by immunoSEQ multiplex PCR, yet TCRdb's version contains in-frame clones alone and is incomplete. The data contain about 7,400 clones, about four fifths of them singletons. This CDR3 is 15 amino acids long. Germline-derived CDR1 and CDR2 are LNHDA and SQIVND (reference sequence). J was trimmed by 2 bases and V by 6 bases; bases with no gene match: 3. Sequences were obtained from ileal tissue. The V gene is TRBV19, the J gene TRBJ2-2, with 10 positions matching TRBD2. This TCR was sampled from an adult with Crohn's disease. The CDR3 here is CASRLAGANTGELFF. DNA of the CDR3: TGTGCCAGTAGGCTAGCGGGAGCAAACACCGGGGAGCTGTTTTTT.